The clone carrying this TCR beta chain was seen a single time. The data originate from a study of blood T cell repertoires in COVID-19. This CDR3 is built from 14 residues. Germline trimming cut 5 bases from V and 4 bases from J; bases unmatched to any gene: 6. Germline lookup yields CDR1 MNHEY and CDR2 SVGAGI. Original analysis: It was from reference gene primer amplification that nucleated cell counts were estimated. This table comes from immunoSEQ multiplex PCR, and its TCRdb copy is limited to in-frame clones, with some not included. From that table come the V and J calls and clone size; the DNA was used to work out D and trimming. The sample lists 150,000 to 200,000 clones; 80% were seen once. Participants, about 18 to 90 years old, spanned approximately 25 US areas.

The sequence came from a woman in her sixties who had recovered from COVID-19. This rearrangement joins TRBV6-5 to TRBJ1-1; 8 bases are shared with TRBD1. Sequenced: PBMCs or T cells enriched from blood (not recorded which). CDR3 residues: CASSPQGGGTEAFF. CDR3 DNA: TGTGCCAGCAGTCCACAGGGGGGTGGCACTGAAGCTTTCTTT.